These 20 T cell receptor beta chains were sequenced from one sample in a study of blood T cell repertoires in COVID-19. The assay was immunoSEQ multiplex PCR, and TCRdb's table has in-frame clones only and misses some. The sample includes about 27,000 clones, 75% to 85% of them seen just once. Sequenced sample: peripheral blood. All receptors derive from a man between 65 and 79 years old with active COVID-19.

A single count supports this clone. The CDR3 is CASSYSAGGVYEQYF. For the CDR3, the DNA is TGTGCCAGCAGTTACTCGGCCGGGGGTGTATACGAGCAGTACTTC. This sequence joins TRBV6-6 and TRBJ2-7, with D possibly being TRBD2 (6 bases). This CDR3 region has 15 residues. Per germline, CDR1 MNHNY and CDR2 SVGAGI (reference sequence). Trimming took 0 bases from V and 4 from J, leaving 13 bases between them.

The chain links TRBV5-6 to TRBJ2-7; 7 bases map to TRBD1. CDR1 and CDR2 from the germline V gene are SGHDT and YYEEEE. The CDR3 is made up of 14 amino acids. V trimming: 4 bases; J trimming: 2 bases; junction bases outside the gene matches: 6. CDR3 sequence reads: CASSVQGWAYEQYF. The CDR3 DNA sequence: TGTGCCAGCAGCGTACAGGGGTGGGCCTACGAGCAGTACTTC.

The gene calls are TRBV6-2 or TRBV6-3 and TRBJ1-2; D is possibly TRBD1 (6 bases). Trimming took 3 bases from V and 8 from J, leaving 22 bases between them. Germline CDR1 MNHEY, CDR2 SVGEGT. There are 16 residues in the CDR3. This chain's CDR3 is CASSYGGRAVSAGYTF. DNA for the CDR3: TGTGCCAGCAGTTATGGGGGCAGGGCAGTTTCGGCGGGCTACACCTTC.

V is TRBV9 and J is TRBJ2-1; no definite D call. V gave up 0 bases and J gave up 5 bases, with 6 bases separating them. The CDR3 is made up of 13 amino acids. Germline CDR1 SGDLS, CDR2 YYNGEE. The CDR3 reads CASSVVPDNEQFF. The DNA for the CDR3 is TGTGCCAGCAGCGTAGTCCCCGACAATGAGCAGTTCTTC.

The rearrangement uses TRBV7-2 and TRBJ2-6, with 12 positions matching TRBD1. The length of the CDR3 is 18 residues. Germline V gene data show CDR1 as SGHTA and CDR2 as FQGNSA. The V and J ends lost 3 bases and 0 bases, in that order; junction bases with no gene match: 3. The CDR3 protein is CASSLGQGAPSGANVLTF. Written as DNA, the CDR3 is TGTGCCAGCAGCTTGGGACAGGGGGCGCCCTCTGGGGCCAACGTCCTGACTTTC. Together with reference TRBV7-2 and TRBJ2-6, the CDR3 gives the full variable domain: GAGVSQSPSNKVTEKGKDVELRCDPISGHTALYWYRQSLGQGLEFLIYFQGNSAPDKSGLPSDRFSAERTGGSVSTLTIQRTQQEDSAVYLCASSLGQGAPSGANVLTFGAGSRLTVL.

This rearrangement joins TRBV29-1 to TRBJ1-1; 7 bases fit TRBD1. Germline V lookup: CDR1 SQVTM, CDR2 ANQGSEA. Trimming cost V 8 bases and J 2 bases; bases outside gene matches: 8. The CDR3 consists of 13 residues. This chain's CDR3 is CSTSGQTNTEAFF. The CDR3 DNA reads TGCAGCACCTCGGGACAGACCAACACTGAAGCTTTCTTT.

The chain carries TRBV18 and TRBJ1-1; D possibly corresponds to TRBD1 (6 bases). The germline V and J ends were trimmed by 4 bases and 0 bases, with 24 bases remaining between them. This CDR3 is 19 amino acids long. The germline V gene encodes CDR1 KGHSH and CDR2 LQKENI. In nucleotides, the CDR3 is TGTGCCAGCTCACTCCAAGGGCCAAACAGGGTATCTGTGAACACTGAAGCTTTCTTT. Protein: CASSLQGPNRVSVNTEAFF.

The chain has TRBV20-1 and TRBJ1-2; D call uncertain. The CDR3 covers 11 residues. V was trimmed by 3 bases and J by 9 bases, leaving 11 bases between them. CDR1 and CDR2 from the germline V gene are DFQATT and SNEGSKA (reference sequence). The CDR3 DNA follows: TGCAGTGCTAGGCAGGAAGGAAGCTACACCTTC. Encoded protein: CSARQEGSYTF.

V gene TRBV27 combines with J gene TRBJ2-7, with 12 positions matching TRBD1. Germline V gives CDR1 MNHEY, CDR2 SMNVEV (reference sequence). Germline trimming cut 0 bases from V and 5 bases from J; bases unmatched to any gene: 5. The CDR3 loop spans 16 amino acids. The CDR3 bases are TGTGCCAGCAGTTTATCAGGGACAGGGGGCTTCGACGAGCAGTACTTC. It is translated as CASSLSGTGGFDEQYF.

V usage is TRBV5-1 and J usage is TRBJ2-1; 7 nucleotides match TRBD1. The CDR3 totals 14 residues. In germline, CDR1 is SGHRS, CDR2 YFSETQ. V dropped 2 bases and J dropped 6; count of bases not matched to a gene: 5. The CDR3 region has the DNA TGCGCCAGCAGCTTATACAGGGGTCTCAATGAGCAGTTCTTC. Translation gives CASSLYRGLNEQFF.

CDR3 DNA: TGTGCCAGAAGCTTAGGTCTTTCTGGACAGGACAATCAGCCCCAGCATTTT. Protein product: CARSLGLSGQDNQPQHF. V usage is TRBV7-5 and J usage is TRBJ1-5; the D segment call TRBD1 is taken from the table without a DNA check. TRBV7-5 is annotated as a pseudogene. CDR3 length equals 17 residues.

The chain combines TRBV5-4 with TRBJ1-2; a possible D gene is TRBD1 (5 bases). The CDR3 has 14 amino acids. From germline, CDR1 is SGHNT and CDR2 YYREEE (reference sequence). V lost 0 bases to trimming and J lost 4 bases, with 10 bases between them. The CDR3, as DNA: TGTGCCAGCAGCTTGGCTTCAGGGATCTATGGCTACACCTTC. Its protein product is CASSLASGIYGYTF.

The gene calls are TRBV24-1 and TRBJ2-2; D is unclear. V gave up 3 bases and J gave up 5 bases, with 9 bases separating them. CDR3 length equals 14 residues. The germline V gene has CDR1 KGHDR and CDR2 SFDVKD. CDR3 residues: CATSDVTGTGELFF. The CDR3 nucleotides are TGTGCCACCAGTGATGTGACGGGTACCGGGGAGCTGTTTTTT.

The chain couples TRBV16 to TRBJ2-7; possible D gene TRBD1, 5 bases. The CDR3 sequence is 13 residues long. CDR1 and CDR2 from the germline V gene are KGHSY and FQNENV. Between the trimmed V and J ends, which lost 8 bases and 0 bases, there was a span of 11 bases. The CDR3 region is CASGYRHSYEQYF. For the CDR3, the DNA is TGTGCCAGCGGCTACAGGCACTCCTACGAGCAGTACTTC.

The chain has TRBV21-1 and TRBJ2-2; whether TRBD1, the table's D call, matches the DNA was not checked. TRBV21-1 is described as a pseudogene. This CDR3 spans 17 amino acids. The CDR3 nucleotides read TGTGCCAGCATCTCAAGACAGGGAAATCAATCCACCGGGGAGCTGTTTTTT. Residues: CASISRQGNQSTGELFF.

The chain couples TRBV29-1 to TRBJ2-7; 8 bases are shared with TRBD1. The germline V gene has CDR1 SQVTM and CDR2 ANQGSEA. There are 15 residues in the CDR3. V trimming: 3 bases; J trimming: 2 bases; junction bases outside the gene matches: 9. The CDR3, as DNA: TGCAGCGTTGACACCGGACAGGGAGTAGCCTACGAGCAGTACTTC. Its protein is CSVDTGQGVAYEQYF.

The gene calls are TRBV4-1 and TRBJ2-7; D remains unclear. Germline V gene sequence: CDR1 MGHRA, CDR2 YSYEKL. The V end was cut by 4 bases, the J end by 6 bases, with 19 bases between. CDR3 size: 15 residues. The CDR3 coding sequence is TGCGCCAGCAGCCCCGACCAAGCTGTCCCGGGCGAGCAGTACTTC. It codes for CASSPDQAVPGEQYF.

The chain links TRBV4-1 to TRBJ2-7; 9 nucleotides align to TRBD2. J was trimmed by 4 bases and V by 0 bases; bases with no gene match: 7. CDR1 and CDR2 from the germline V gene are MGHRA and YSYEKL. The CDR3 contains 16 residues. The CDR3 nucleotides read TGCGCCAGCAGCCAAGAGGTGACGCTAGCGGGATACGAGCAGTACTTC. Its protein is CASSQEVTLAGYEQYF.

The chain joins TRBV25-1 to TRBJ2-5; 9 positions match TRBD1. Germline V gene sequence: CDR1 MGHDK, CDR2 SYGVNS. This CDR3 spans 18 amino acids. The V gene end was trimmed by 3 bases and the J gene end by 3 bases; junction bases not matched to a gene: 14. CDR3 amino acids: CASSDRKKGTGIEETQYF. The CDR3 bases are TGTGCCAGCAGTGACCGGAAAAAAGGGACAGGGATAGAAGAGACCCAGTACTTC.

The sample holds a few counts of this clone. CDR3 DNA: TGTGCCAGCAGCTTAGCACTAGCGGGAGAAAGTGAGCAGTTCTTC. It yields the protein CASSLALAGESEQFF. The chain uses TRBV7-9 and TRBJ2-1, with TRBD2 matching 11 bases. This CDR3 has 15 amino acids. The trim removed 0 bases at V and 9 bases at J, leaving 4 bases unmatched. Germline V gene data show CDR1 as SEHNR and CDR2 as FQNEAQ (reference sequence).